These T cell receptor beta chains were read from a single sample in a study of cytomegalovirus exposure and HLA in healthy donors. Data came from immunoSEQ multiplex PCR; TCRdb stores just in-frame clones and leaves some out. The table records 99,000 or so clones, approximately 80% of them present only once. Sequencing used PBMCs. These receptors were obtained from a man between 60 and 75 years old in good health and CMV-seropositive. CDR3s include the opening cysteine and the closing phenylalanine or tryptophan. The D gene is left open where the match is weak. Only some rows state a clone size, as once, few, many or a class for expanded clones.

d_call: TRBD1; j_call: TRBJ1-6; v_call: TRBV27; clone_size: .; cdr3_nt: TGTGCCAGCAGTTTATTGGGGACAGGGGTCTCCTATAATTCACCCCTCCACTTT; cdr3_aa: CASSLLGTGVSYNSPLHF
d_call: .; j_call: TRBJ2-5; v_call: TRBV7-9; clone_size: .; cdr3_nt: TGTGCCAGCAGCTTACAGGCGGGGGCAGGGTGGGCAGAGACCCAGTACTTC; cdr3_aa: CASSLQAGAGWAETQYF
d_call: TRBD1; j_call: TRBJ1-5; v_call: TRBV28; clone_size: few; cdr3_nt: TGTGCCAGCAGTCTTTTCGAATGGACAGGCGGGCCCGGGCCCCAGCATTTT; cdr3_aa: CASSLFEWTGGPGPQHF
d_call: TRBD1; j_call: TRBJ1-6; v_call: TRBV25-1; clone_size: once; cdr3_nt: TGTGCCAGCAGTGGACAGGGGGGCGCGGGATCACCCCTCCACTTT; cdr3_aa: CASSGQGGAGSPLHF
d_call: .; j_call: TRBJ1-1; v_call: TRBV9; clone_size: .; cdr3_nt: TGTGCCAGCAGCGTAGACATATTTCAGGAAACTGAAGCTTTCTTT; cdr3_aa: CASSVDIFQETEAFF
d_call: .; j_call: TRBJ1-2; v_call: TRBV10-3; clone_size: .; cdr3_nt: TGTGCCATCAGTGTAGGAGGGAACTATGGCTACACCTTC; cdr3_aa: CAISVGGNYGYTF
d_call: TRBD1; j_call: TRBJ1-2; v_call: TRBV7-9; clone_size: .; cdr3_nt: TGTGCCAGCAGCGCAACGACAGGGAACTATGGCTACACCTTC; cdr3_aa: CASSATTGNYGYTF
d_call: TRBD2; j_call: TRBJ2-7; v_call: TRBV4-1; clone_size: .; cdr3_nt: TGCGCCAGCAGCCAAGCCCTAGCGGGTCGGGGGTACGAGCAGTACTTC; cdr3_aa: CASSQALAGRGYEQYF
d_call: TRBD1; j_call: TRBJ2-3; v_call: TRBV5-4; clone_size: .; cdr3_nt: TGTGCCAGCAGCGAAGTCTCGGACAGGGTTTCATATACGCAGTATTTT; cdr3_aa: CASSEVSDRVSYTQYF
d_call: .; j_call: TRBJ2-7; v_call: TRBV27; clone_size: .; cdr3_nt: TGTGCCAGCAGTTTTGGGGGGAAACCCTACGAGCAGTACTTC; cdr3_aa: CASSFGGKPYEQYF
d_call: TRBD1; j_call: TRBJ1-4; v_call: TRBV9; clone_size: .; cdr3_nt: TGTGCCAGCAGCGCCCTAGCGGGACAGAATGAAAAACTGTTTTTT; cdr3_aa: CASSALAGQNEKLFF
d_call: TRBD1; j_call: TRBJ1-4; v_call: TRBV18; clone_size: .; cdr3_nt: TGTGCCAGCTCACGGGACAGGGGAAATGAAAAACTGTTTTTT; cdr3_aa: CASSRDRGNEKLFF
d_call: .; j_call: TRBJ1-6; v_call: TRBV30; clone_size: .; cdr3_nt: TGTGCCTGGAGTCCCCGCTATAATTCACCCCTCCACTTT; cdr3_aa: CAWSPRYNSPLHF
d_call: .; j_call: TRBJ1-5; v_call: TRBV19; clone_size: .; cdr3_nt: TGTGCCAGTAGATTCGGGGGGGACAATCAGCCCCAGCATTTT; cdr3_aa: CASRFGGDNQPQHF
d_call: .; j_call: TRBJ1-2; v_call: TRBV15; clone_size: .; cdr3_nt: TGTGCCACCAGCAGAGAAACAGGTCCCTATGGCTACACCTTC; cdr3_aa: CATSRETGPYGYTF
d_call: .; j_call: TRBJ1-5; v_call: TRBV5-5; clone_size: .; cdr3_nt: TGTGCCAGCAGCTTGGCGACAGGTAGTGGGCCCCAGCATTTT; cdr3_aa: CASSLATGSGPQHF
d_call: TRBD2; j_call: TRBJ2-7; v_call: TRBV6-1; clone_size: once; cdr3_nt: TGTGCCAGCAGTGTGTCGGTAGCGGGGGGGCATTACGAGCAGTACTTC; cdr3_aa: CASSVSVAGGHYEQYF
d_call: TRBD1; j_call: TRBJ2-2; v_call: TRBV5-1; clone_size: .; cdr3_nt: TGCGCCAGCAGCCAAACGACAGGGGTAGGAACCGGGGAGCTGTTTTTT; cdr3_aa: CASSQTTGVGTGELFF
d_call: TRBD1; j_call: TRBJ2-7; v_call: TRBV5-1; clone_size: .; cdr3_nt: TGCGCCAGCAGCTCCGGACAGGGAAAAGGGTACGAGCAGTACTTC; cdr3_aa: CASSSGQGKGYEQYF
d_call: TRBD1; j_call: TRBJ1-2; v_call: TRBV16; clone_size: .; cdr3_nt: TGTGCCAGCAGCCAATATAACAGGGGGGATGGCTACACCTTC; cdr3_aa: CASSQYNRGDGYTF
d_call: TRBD2; j_call: TRBJ2-3; v_call: TRBV4-2; clone_size: few; cdr3_nt: TGTGCCAGCAGCCAAGGGACTAGTAACACAGATACGCAGTATTTT; cdr3_aa: CASSQGTSNTDTQYF
d_call: .; j_call: TRBJ1-1; v_call: TRBV6-6; clone_size: .; cdr3_nt: TGTGCCAGCAGTCCTTCAGGGCAAACTGAAGCTTTCTTT; cdr3_aa: CASSPSGQTEAFF
d_call: TRBD1; j_call: TRBJ1-6; v_call: TRBV6-5; clone_size: .; cdr3_nt: TGTGCCAGCAGCGACCGGACAGGGAGGAATTCACCCCTCCACTTT; cdr3_aa: CASSDRTGRNSPLHF
d_call: TRBD1; j_call: TRBJ1-5; v_call: TRBV10-1; clone_size: .; cdr3_nt: TGCGCCAGCAGTGAGTATCAGGGGGTGGCCCGAATTAGCAATCAGCCCCAGCATTTT; cdr3_aa: CASSEYQGVARISNQPQHF
d_call: .; j_call: TRBJ2-3; v_call: TRBV7-2; clone_size: .; cdr3_nt: TGTGCCAGCAGCTTAGTTATCGCTAGCCCCGCAGATACGCAGTATTTT; cdr3_aa: CASSLVIASPADTQYF
d_call: TRBD1; j_call: TRBJ1-2; v_call: TRBV18; clone_size: .; cdr3_nt: TGTGCCAGCTCACCAAAACAGGGGGGGGCGATGGTTGGCTACACCTTC; cdr3_aa: CASSPKQGGAMVGYTF
d_call: TRBD1; j_call: TRBJ1-2; v_call: TRBV6-1; clone_size: .; cdr3_nt: TGTGCCAGCAGTGAATCGACAGGGACTAACTATGGCTACACCTTC; cdr3_aa: CASSESTGTNYGYTF
d_call: .; j_call: TRBJ2-5; v_call: TRBV19; clone_size: .; cdr3_nt: TGTGCCAGTACCTCGGAGTTCCAAGAGACCCAGTACTTC; cdr3_aa: CASTSEFQETQYF